The 20 T cell receptor beta chains given below trace back to one sample, sequenced in a study of cytomegalovirus exposure and HLA in healthy donors. Use of 60 Vbeta and 13 Jbeta primers characterized the PCR. Assay: immunoSEQ multiplex PCR; the TCRdb copy retains only in-frame clones and omits some. The table records 92,000 or so clones, 55% to 70% of them present only once. The sequenced sample was PBMCs. The receptors were sampled from a woman in her forties or fifties in good health and CMV-seropositive.

The rearrangement joins TRBV2 to TRBJ2-3; D not certain. The V gene's germline CDR1 is SNHLY and CDR2 FYNNEI. V lost 2 bases and J lost 10, with 16 bases in between. The CDR3 spans 14 residues. The DNA of the CDR3 is TGTGCCAGCAGTGAACAGGCTCTCCCTTCCCCGCAGTATTTT. Protein product: CASSEQALPSPQYF.

This clone came up once. The gene calls are TRBV19 and TRBJ2-1; no firm D call. Per the germline V gene, CDR1 is LNHDA and CDR2 is SQIVND (reference sequence). Trimming took off 3 bases at V and 10 bases at J, with 10 bases between the two ends. This CDR3 has 12 residues. CDR3 region: CASSIGSSEQFF. CDR3 nucleotides: TGTGCCAGTAGTATTGGTAGCTCGGAGCAGTTCTTC.

The chain uses TRBV6-6 and TRBJ1-5; TRBD1 matches 9 bases. Germline CDR1 reads MNHNY; CDR2 reads SVGAGI (reference sequence). The CDR3 runs 14 residues. The V and J ends lost 5 bases and 6 bases, in that order; junction bases with no gene match: 5. CDR3 amino acids: CASSQGQGPQPQHF. CDR3 nucleotide sequence: TGTGCCAGCAGTCAAGGACAGGGGCCTCAGCCCCAGCATTTT.

This chain joins TRBV13 and TRBJ2-1; D uncertain. Trimming left V 5 bases short and J 0 bases short, with 11 bases between. The germline V gene has CDR1 PRHDT and CDR2 FYEKMQ (reference sequence). The CDR3 runs to 15 residues. Here the CDR3 DNA reads TGTGCCAGCAGCGATACATACAGCTCCTACAATGAGCAGTTCTTC. Its protein is CASSDTYSSYNEQFF.

The rearrangement links TRBV4-3 to TRBJ1-6, with D hard to call. Per the germline V gene, CDR1 is LGHNA and CDR2 is YSLEER. The CDR3 sequence is 12 residues long. With 6 bases removed from V and 7 bases from J, the gap between germline ends came to 7 bases. The CDR3 DNA is TGCGCCAGCAGGTCGGGGAATTCACCCCTCCACTTT. Protein: CASRSGNSPLHF.

V usage is TRBV7-9 and J usage is TRBJ2-7; 11 bases map to TRBD1. The J segment lost 5 bases and the V segment lost 2 bases, leaving 8 bases of the junction unmatched. Germline V lookup: CDR1 SEHNR, CDR2 FQNEAQ (reference sequence). The CDR3 runs to 16 residues. CDR3 DNA sequence: TGTGCCAGCAGCTTAACCCCGGACAGGGGGCTCGACGAGCAGTACTTC. Translating it yields CASSLTPDRGLDEQYF.

This chain joins TRBV2 and TRBJ2-2; D not certain. The CDR3 runs to 15 residues. The V and J ends lost 7 bases and 5 bases respectively, with 17 bases between them. CDR1 is SNHLY, CDR2 FYNNEI, per germline. CDR3 bases: TGTGCCAGCATTATAGACCCGCTCGGGACCGGGGAGCTGTTTTTT. It codes for CASIIDPLGTGELFF.

This rearrangement joins TRBV6-5 to TRBJ2-7; no firm D call. The germline V gene has CDR1 MNHEY and CDR2 SVGAGI. The CDR3 has 13 amino acids. Trimming removed 0 bases at V and 3 bases at J, with 6 bases between. The CDR3 DNA reads as TGTGCCAGCAGTTACTCAGACAACTACGAGCAGTACTTC. Translating gives CASSYSDNYEQYF.

This clone was found once. This chain uses TRBV5-1 with TRBJ1-1; TRBD1 aligns across 10 bases. From germline, CDR1 is SGHRS and CDR2 YFSETQ. CDR3 size: 14 residues. J lost 5 bases, V lost 4 bases, and 5 bases had no gene match. The CDR3 protein is CASSKDRGRTEAFF. As DNA, the CDR3 is TGCGCCAGCAGCAAGGACAGGGGGAGGACTGAAGCTTTCTTT.

Here the CDR3 reads CASSLAQAYQPQHF. DNA of the CDR3: TGTGCCAGCAGCTTAGCGCAGGCTTATCAGCCCCAGCATTTT. The gene calls are TRBV7-2 and TRBJ1-5; D gene ambiguous. The CDR3 spans 14 residues. V lost 0 bases to trimming and J lost 5 bases, with 8 bases between them. Per the germline V gene, CDR1 is SGHTA and CDR2 is FQGNSA.

This clone came up once. V is TRBV27 and J is TRBJ2-7, with D possibly TRBD1 on 6 matching bases. In germline, CDR1 is MNHEY, CDR2 SMNVEV (reference sequence). V lost 6 bases and J 4 bases, leaving 13 bases between the germline ends. This CDR3 comprises 13 residues. The CDR3 reads CASSVGTTYEQYF. Written as DNA, the CDR3 is TGTGCCAGCAGCGTGGGGACAACATACGAGCAGTACTTC.

The chain carries TRBV28 and TRBJ2-7, with D uncertain. Germline loops: CDR1 MDHEN, CDR2 SYDVKM. This CDR3 comprises 13 residues. V was cut by 6 bases and J by 0 bases, with 9 bases left in between. Here the CDR3 reads CASRSPTSYEQYF. The CDR3 DNA sequence: TGTGCCAGCAGGTCACCTACCTCCTACGAGCAGTACTTC.

This chain joins TRBV5-1 and TRBJ1-2; D remains ambiguous. The germline V gene has CDR1 SGHRS and CDR2 YFSETQ. Trimming removed 0 bases at V and 5 bases at J, with 5 bases between. The CDR3 extends over 12 amino acids. The CDR3 coding sequence is TGCGCCAGCAGCTTGGGTGTATATGGCTACACCTTC. Amino acid sequence: CASSLGVYGYTF.

The chain recombines TRBV15 with TRBJ2-2, with D perhaps TRBD2 (6 bases). Germline CDR1 is LNHNV and CDR2 is YYDKDF (reference sequence). V dropped 5 bases and J dropped 1 base, with 8 bases sitting between them. The CDR3 loop spans 14 amino acids. CDR3 sequence: CATSPGVNTGELFF. The CDR3 DNA reads TGTGCCACCAGCCCGGGGGTGAACACCGGGGAGCTGTTTTTT.

This rearrangement joins TRBV7-2 to TRBJ2-7, with 15 bases fitting TRBD2. This CDR3 has 16 residues. Trimming removed 5 bases from V and 4 bases from J; junction bases left unmatched: 6. Germline V gene lookup returns CDR1 SGHTA and CDR2 FQGNSA. The CDR3, as DNA: TGTGCCAGCAGCCCGGGACTAGCGGGGGGTCTTTACGAGCAGTACTTC. Translated, it gives CASSPGLAGGLYEQYF.

V is TRBV27 and J is TRBJ2-3; 8 nucleotides agree with TRBD1. CDR3 length: 16 amino acids. Germline V lookup: CDR1 MNHEY, CDR2 SMNVEV (reference sequence). The ends lost 5 bases at V and 3 bases at J; junction bases unmatched: 10. This CDR3 reads CASSTSTGEVTDTQYF. DNA for the CDR3: TGTGCCAGCAGTACCTCGACAGGGGAGGTAACAGATACGCAGTATTTT.

This chain uses TRBV28 with TRBJ1-3, with D unclear. V was clipped by 5 bases and J by 4 bases, with 6 bases between them. The CDR3 length is 12 residues. Germline CDR1 reads MDHEN; CDR2 reads SYDVKM. For the CDR3, the DNA is TGTGCCAGCAGTCTCCAGGGAAACACCATATATTTT. It is translated as CASSLQGNTIYF.

The J gene is TRBJ2-5, the V gene TRBV5-4, with 7 bases matching TRBD1. V shed 6 bases and J 5 bases; nucleotides not matched to a gene: 10. The germline gives CDR1 SGHNT, CDR2 YYREEE (reference sequence). The CDR3 extends over 14 amino acids. Written as DNA, the CDR3 is TGTGCCAGCAACGCCAGGGGGTCCGGTGAGACCCAGTACTTC. Translation: CASNARGSGETQYF.

The V call is TRBV11-3, the J call TRBJ2-5, with 9 bases fitting TRBD1. This CDR3 is built from 14 residues. CDR1 and CDR2 (germline): SGHNT, YENEEA. J was trimmed by 4 bases and V by 5 bases; bases with no gene match: 5. The CDR3 DNA reads as TGTGCCAGCAGCCCCATGACAGGGGGAGAGACCCAGTACTTC. Its translation: CASSPMTGGETQYF. The full variable domain, its missing parts supplied by reference TRBV11-3 and TRBJ2-5, is EAGVVQSPRYKIIEKKQPVAFWCNPISGHNTLYWYLQNLGQGPELLIRYENEEAVDDSQLPKDRFSAERLKGVDSTLKIQPAELGDSAVYLCASSPMTGGETQYFGPGTRLLVL.

The chain carries TRBV30 and TRBJ1-1; D is unclear. The CDR3 length is 13 residues. V lost 7 bases to trimming and J lost 0 bases, with 12 bases between them. Germline V gene data show CDR1 as GTSNPN and CDR2 as SVGIG (reference sequence). CDR3 protein: CAFLRTLNTEAFF. The CDR3 bases are TGTGCCTTCCTCAGGACTCTGAACACTGAAGCTTTCTTT.